This T cell receptor (beta chain) was found in a study of T cells in Graves' hyperthyroidism and ophthalmopathy. Across the study: It was at initial diagnosis, before any treatment, that peripheral blood was collected.

CDR1 is KGHDR and CDR2 is SFDVKD in the germline V gene. The CDR3 runs 12 residues. Trimming removed 3 bases from V and 7 bases from J, with 8 bases in between. Amplified TCR beta CDR3 regions came from RNA transcripts. Primed by the HTBI set, a first-round RT-PCR was run on the TCR CDR3. Via MiXCR, TCRdb re-called the multiplex PCR reads, giving one row per CDR3 protein. Counted here are roughly 180,000 distinct CDR3 sequences, about 9% occurring once; the ten biggest clones make up approximately 20%. This clonotype was recorded many times. Newly diagnosed hyperthyroidism, duration under 2 months, in patients aged 18 to 65.

The chain uses TRBV24-1 and TRBJ1-1, with D perhaps matching TRBD1 (5 bases). The sample taken for sequencing was blood. The TCR was taken from a woman aged 18-30 years with Graves' hyperthyroidism that later progressed to Graves' ophthalmopathy. The CDR3 sequence is CATSDNQGEAFF. For the CDR3, the DNA is TGTGCCACCAGTGATAACCAGGGTGAAGCTTTCTTT.